The 15 T cell receptor beta chains in this list originate from one sample, sequenced in a study of T-cell memory formation after mild COVID-19. TCRdb re-analysed the 5' RACE reads in MiXCR, keeping a single row per CDR3 protein. The repertoire consists of approximately 300,000 distinct CDR3 sequences, with about a sixth occurring once and the leading ten covering more than 20%. Sequenced input: PBMCs or a T cell subset sorted from them (not recorded which). These receptors came from a man in his late teens or twenties who had mild COVID-19 (a few samples of this study predate the infection). Cell type and time point are not known.

The chain combines TRBV7-3 with TRBJ2-4, with D possibly being TRBD2 (5 bases). This CDR3 spans 14 amino acids. V lost 2 bases and J lost 9, with 14 bases in between. Germline-derived CDR1 and CDR2 are SGHTA and FQGTGA. CDR3 protein: CASSLYGEWGIQYF. The CDR3 coding sequence is TGTGCCAGCAGCTTATACGGGGAGTGGGGCATTCAGTACTTC. Filled out from reference TRBV7-3 and TRBJ2-4, the complete variable domain reads GAGVSQTPSNKVTEKGKYVELRCDPISGHTALYWYRQSLGQGPEFLIYFQGTGAADDSGLPNDRFFAVRPEGSVSTLKIQRTERGDSAVYLCASSLYGEWGIQYFGAGTRLSVL.

This clonotype occurred a few times. The chain uses TRBV11-2 and TRBJ2-5; 8 bases match TRBD2. Germline CDR1 is SGHAT and CDR2 is FQNNGV. V was pared by 4 bases and J by 5 bases, with 6 bases of the junction left unmatched. The CDR3 loop spans 14 amino acids. This CDR3 is CASSSWASGETQYF. The CDR3 DNA reads TGTGCCAGCAGCTCATGGGCTAGCGGGGAGACCCAGTACTTC.

This clonotype was observed at least ten times. The rearrangement joins TRBV12-3 or TRBV12-4 to TRBJ2-5; no clear D. V was clipped by 3 bases and J by 5 bases, with 16 bases between them. CDR3 length: 15 amino acids. The CDR3 DNA sequence: TGTGCCAGCAGTTTCGCAGGCGCGACCGCTGAGACCCAGTACTTC. Protein sequence: CASSFAGATAETQYF.

There are many counts of this clonotype. The gene calls are TRBV29-1 and TRBJ1-3; D gene ambiguous. Germline V lookup: CDR1 SQVTM, CDR2 ANQGSEA. V gave up 4 bases and J gave up 4 bases, with 14 bases separating them. This CDR3 is built from 14 residues. This CDR3 is CSVVKESDGNTIYF. The CDR3 DNA is TGCAGCGTTGTAAAGGAGTCGGACGGAAACACCATATATTTT.

In DNA, the CDR3 is TGTGCCAGCAGGCGTAATGAAAAACTGTTTTTT. This sequence encodes CASRRNEKLFF. This sequence joins TRBV28 and TRBJ1-4; D remains ambiguous. Germline V gene sequence: CDR1 MDHEN, CDR2 SYDVKM. The V and J ends lost 6 bases and 4 bases respectively, with 3 bases between them. The CDR3 totals 11 residues.

This clonotype came up a few times. This chain links TRBV15 with TRBJ1-1; D not resolved. Germline lookup yields CDR1 LNHNV and CDR2 YYDKDF (reference sequence). V was shortened by 4 bases and J by 1 base, with 7 bases between the two germline ends. CDR3 length: 13 amino acids. The CDR3 sequence: CATSTSPNTEAFF. The CDR3 bases are TGTGCCACCAGCACATCTCCGAACACTGAAGCTTTCTTT.

The chain links TRBV4-2 to TRBJ2-3; 8 nucleotides match TRBD2. The germline gives CDR1 LGHNA, CDR2 YNFKEQ. Trimming removed 5 bases from V and 4 bases from J; junction bases left unmatched: 8. The CDR3 runs 15 residues. The CDR3 region has the DNA TGTGCCAGCAGCAATACGGGGGGGCCGGCAGATACGCAGTATTTT. Protein sequence: CASSNTGGPADTQYF.

This clonotype was recorded at least ten times. The rearrangement links TRBV30 to TRBJ2-7; 7 positions agree with TRBD2. The junction had 2 bases not matched to a gene; V was cut back by 1 base and J by 2 bases. Germline CDR1 and CDR2: GTSNPN and SVGIG (reference sequence). The CDR3 has 13 residues. The CDR3 reads CAWSDGGTYEQYF. In DNA, the CDR3 is TGTGCCTGGAGTGACGGGGGGACCTACGAGCAGTACTTC.

This clonotype turned up a few times. The chain is built from TRBV7-8 and TRBJ2-1; TRBD2 aligns across 9 bases. This CDR3 has 15 amino acids. Germline values: CDR1 SGHVS, CDR2 FQNEAQ. With V trimmed by 2 bases and J by 10 bases, 9 bases remained unmatched. The CDR3 DNA sequence: TGTGCCAGCAGCTTACCAGCGGGGGGCTCCCGAGAGCAGTTCTTC. Residues: CASSLPAGGSREQFF. Based on the CDR3 plus reference TRBV7-8 and TRBJ2-1, the full variable domain is GAGVSQSPRYKVAKRGQDVALRCDPISGHVSLFWYQQALGQGPEFLTYFQNEAQLDKSGLPSDRFFAERPEGSVSTLKIQRTQQEDSAVYLCASSLPAGGSREQFFGPGTRLTVL.

This clonotype was counted a few times. The chain has TRBV7-2 and TRBJ1-1; D gene ambiguous. The germline gives CDR1 SGHTA, CDR2 FQGNSA. Trimming left V 3 bases short and J 1 base short, with 9 bases between. The CDR3 length is 14 residues. In DNA, the CDR3 is TGTGCCAGCAGCTTCTCCGGGCAGAACACTGAAGCTTTCTTT. Amino acids: CASSFSGQNTEAFF.

This clonotype was counted between two and nine times. The rearrangement links TRBV20-1 to TRBJ2-7; TRBD1 matches 11 bases. The V segment lost 4 bases and the J segment 7 bases; nucleotides outside the gene matches: 9. Looked up from germline, CDR1 is DFQATT and CDR2 is SNEGSKA (reference sequence). This CDR3 contains 14 residues. As DNA, the CDR3 is TGCAGTGCTACAACCGGACAGGGGGCCGGAGAGCAGTACTTC. This codes for CSATTGQGAGEQYF.

The chain has TRBV25-1 and TRBJ2-2; D gene uncertain. Trimming took off 5 bases at V and 2 bases at J, with 12 bases between the two ends. Germline assignment: CDR1 MGHDK and CDR2 SYGVNS. The CDR3 covers 15 residues. This CDR3 reads CASSSMWGNTGELFF. As DNA, the CDR3 is TGTGCCAGCAGTTCGATGTGGGGAAACACCGGGGAGCTGTTTTTT. The variable domain in full, completed from reference TRBV25-1 and TRBJ2-2, reads EADIYQTPRYLVIGTGKKITLECSQTMGHDKMYWYQQDPGMELHLIHYSYGVNSTEKGDLSSESTVSRIRTEHFPLTLESARPSHTSQYLCASSSMWGNTGELFFGEGSRLTVL.

This clonotype was seen a handful of times. The chain carries TRBV6-2 or TRBV6-3 and TRBJ1-2; 7 positions match TRBD1. J lost 0 bases, V lost 11 bases, and 6 bases had no gene match. Looked up from germline, CDR1 is MNHEY and CDR2 is SVGEGT. The CDR3 runs 13 residues. The CDR3 sequence is CAGHGTANYGYTF. DNA of the CDR3: TGTGCCGGTCACGGGACAGCTAACTATGGCTACACCTTC.

This chain connects TRBV6-5 to TRBJ1-1; D is undetermined. Looked up from germline, CDR1 is MNHEY and CDR2 is SVGAGI. The CDR3 covers 11 residues. Trimming cost V 8 bases and J 1 base, with 5 bases left between them. For the CDR3, the DNA is TGTGCCAGCGCGCGGAACACTGAAGCTTTCTTT. It encodes CASARNTEAFF.

The V call is TRBV6-2 or TRBV6-3, the J call TRBJ2-7, with D tentatively TRBD2 (5 bases). CDR1 is MNHEY, CDR2 SVGEGT, per germline. The CDR3 has 14 amino acids. Trimming left V 10 bases short and J 1 base short, with 17 bases between. The CDR3 nucleotides are TGTGCCACCGGCAAGAGGGTGGCTTCCTACGAGCAGTACGTC. This codes for CATGKRVASYEQYV.